Shown below are 22 T cell receptor beta chains from a single sample sequenced in a study of blood T cell repertoires in COVID-19. Here immunoSEQ multiplex PCR was the method, and the copy in TCRdb shows in-frame clones only, minus some. The top ten hold less than 1.5% of the sample, which has 200,000 to 250,000 clones, about nine tenths seen once. The sequenced material came from PBMCs or T cells enriched from blood (not recorded which). These TCRs come from a man aged 25-40 years who had recovered from COVID-19.

The rearrangement uses TRBV5-1 and TRBJ2-7; the D gene is possibly TRBD2 (5 bases). Germline CDR1 SGHRS, CDR2 YFSETQ. Trimming left V 0 bases short and J 4 bases short, with 11 bases between. The CDR3 extends over 14 amino acids. The CDR3 protein is CASSLGEIEYEQYF. In DNA form, the CDR3 reads TGCGCCAGCAGCTTGGGGGAGATAGAATACGAGCAGTACTTC.

J is TRBJ2-2 and V is TRBV7-6; D is ambiguous. The CDR3 runs to 15 residues. Trimming stripped 1 base from V and 8 bases from J, with 14 bases between. Germline V gene lookup returns CDR1 SGHVS and CDR2 FNYEAQ. The CDR3 region is CASSLDVASKGELFF. CDR3 nucleotide sequence: TGTGCCAGCAGCTTAGATGTAGCCTCAAAGGGGGAGCTGTTTTTT.

The J gene is TRBJ1-1, the V gene TRBV27; the D is unclear. V gave up 6 bases and J gave up 3 bases, with 11 bases separating them. The V gene's germline CDR1 is MNHEY and CDR2 SMNVEV (reference sequence). The CDR3 has 13 amino acids. For the CDR3, the DNA is TGTGCCAGCAGACGGAGCCCCTACACTGAAGCTTTCTTT. Translation: CASRRSPYTEAFF.

This chain links TRBV5-1 with TRBJ2-3, with D tentatively TRBD1 (6 bases). Looked up from germline, CDR1 is SGHRS and CDR2 is YFSETQ. Trimming shortened V by 4 bases and J by 3 bases, and 15 bases separated the two germline ends. This CDR3 has 15 residues. CDR3 sequence: CASSPGTSRTDTQYF. CDR3 sequence (DNA): TGCGCCAGCAGCCCCGGGACAAGTCGTACAGATACGCAGTATTTT.

The chain combines TRBV7-6 with TRBJ2-3, with D tentatively TRBD2 (6 bases). CDR1 and CDR2 from the germline V gene are SGHVS and FNYEAQ. The CDR3 runs 17 residues. V shed 1 base and J shed 2 bases, with 16 bases lying between them. DNA of the CDR3: TGTGCCAGCAGCTTAGGCACGGCGGGGTTTGACACAGATACGCAGTATTTT. Protein sequence: CASSLGTAGFDTDTQYF. The complete variable domain, with remaining parts taken from reference TRBV7-6 and TRBJ2-3, reads GAGVSQSPRYKVTKRGQDVALRCDPISGHVSLYWYRQALGQGPEFLTYFNYEAQQDKSGLPNDRFSAERPEGSISTLTIQRTEQRDSAMYRCASSLGTAGFDTDTQYFGPGTRLTVL.

The V gene is TRBV7-8, the J gene TRBJ1-1; D is undetermined. The V gene lost 0 bases and the J gene lost 4 bases, with 21 bases spanning the gap. The CDR3 loop spans 18 amino acids. Germline CDR1 and CDR2: SGHVS and FQNEAQ. The DNA of the CDR3 is TGTGCCAGCAGCTTAGCCCTCTCCCCGGGGTTTTCGAGCACTGAAGCTTTCTTT. Its protein product is CASSLALSPGFSSTEAFF.

The chain links TRBV4-2 to TRBJ2-1; 7 nucleotides agree with TRBD2. Germline V gives CDR1 LGHNA, CDR2 YNFKEQ. This CDR3 region has 16 residues. V shed 0 bases, J shed 7 bases, and the junction held 9 bases outside the gene matches. The CDR3 loop is CASSQDPTGGGNEQFF. The CDR3, as DNA: TGTGCCAGCAGCCAAGACCCCACGGGGGGTGGAAATGAGCAGTTCTTC.

CDR3 DNA sequence: TGTGCCAGCAGTCCCCTGAGTGAGGGAATGACCCTCCATGAAGCTTTCTTT. Residues: CASSPLSEGMTLHEAFF. The chain joins TRBV28 to TRBJ1-1, with D unresolved. The CDR3 extends over 17 amino acids. Germline V gene data show CDR1 as MDHEN and CDR2 as SYDVKM. V lost 5 bases and J 7 bases, leaving 26 bases between the germline ends.

The rearrangement joins TRBV9 to TRBJ2-3, with D tentatively TRBD2 (5 bases). Trimming took 4 bases from V and 0 from J, leaving 15 bases between them. CDR1 and CDR2 (germline): SGDLS, YYNGEE. This CDR3 comprises 16 residues. The CDR3 nucleotides read TGTGCCAGCAGCCCCCAACCGGGATCTAGCACAGATACGCAGTATTTT. Translating it yields CASSPQPGSSTDTQYF.

The rearrangement links TRBV27 to TRBJ1-6; 10 bases are a match to TRBD1. The CDR3 is 19 amino acids. V lost 4 bases, J lost 6 bases, and 15 bases stayed unmatched. Looked up from germline, CDR1 is MNHEY and CDR2 is SMNVEV (reference sequence). The CDR3 DNA sequence: TGTGCCAGCAGTTCCGTTTTTGGGACAGGGGTATTCCCTAATTCACCCCTCCACTTT. This sequence encodes CASSSVFGTGVFPNSPLHF.

The J gene is TRBJ1-6, the V gene TRBV19; D is uncertain. The germline V and J ends were trimmed by 3 bases and 6 bases, with 15 bases remaining between them. The CDR3 length is 16 residues. CDR1 is LNHDA, CDR2 SQIVND, per germline (reference sequence). The chain's CDR3 is CASSIQNPRFNSPLHF. CDR3 DNA: TGTGCCAGTAGTATCCAGAACCCGCGGTTTAATTCACCCCTCCACTTT. Full variable domain (missing parts from reference TRBV19 and TRBJ1-6): DGGITQSPKYLFRKEGQNVTLSCEQNLNHDAMYWYRQDPGQGLRLIYYSQIVNDFQKGDIAEGYSVSREKKESFPLTVTSAQKNPTAFYLCASSIQNPRFNSPLHFGNGTRLTVT.

The chain has TRBV30 and TRBJ1-1, with unresolved D. The CDR3 loop spans 14 amino acids. Germline loops: CDR1 GTSNPN, CDR2 SVGIG (reference sequence). Trimming took 0 bases from V and 4 from J, leaving 12 bases between them. The CDR3 spells CAWSVPGSSTEAFF. The CDR3 DNA reads as TGTGCCTGGAGTGTACCCGGTAGTAGCACTGAAGCTTTCTTT.

The chain has TRBV7-8 and TRBJ2-1, with D tentatively TRBD1 (6 bases). With 4 bases removed from V and 2 bases from J, the gap between germline ends came to 9 bases. Germline V lookup: CDR1 SGHVS, CDR2 FQNEAQ. This CDR3 comprises 14 residues. The CDR3: CASSYRTAYNEQFF. The CDR3 DNA reads TGTGCCAGCAGCTATAGGACAGCCTACAATGAGCAGTTCTTC.

The rearrangement links TRBV5-6 to TRBJ2-7, with TRBD1 matching over 9 bases. With V trimmed by 4 bases and J by 7 bases, 12 bases remained unmatched. CDR3 length: 15 residues. Germline CDR1 SGHDT, CDR2 YYEEEE. The CDR3 nucleotides read TGTGCCAGCAGCCCTATGACAGGGGGTCGGGAAGAGCAGTACTTC. Translation: CASSPMTGGREEQYF. Full variable domain (rest looked up from reference TRBV5-6 and TRBJ2-7): DAGVTQSPTHLIKTRGQQVTLRCSPKSGHDTVSWYQQALGQGPQFIFQYYEEEERQRGNFPDRFSGHQFPNYSSELNVNALLLGDSALYLCASSPMTGGREEQYFGPGTRLTVT.

This sequence joins TRBV5-8 and TRBJ1-3; D remains unclear. Germline loops: CDR1 SGHTS, CDR2 YDEGEE. This CDR3 has 14 residues. With 9 bases removed from V and 0 bases from J, the gap between germline ends came to 13 bases. The CDR3 sequence is CATIIEYSGNTIYF. In DNA, the CDR3 is TGTGCCACAATCATCGAGTACTCTGGAAACACCATATATTTT.

The chain uses TRBV27 and TRBJ2-7, with D tentatively TRBD2 (5 bases). The germline V gene encodes CDR1 MNHEY and CDR2 SMNVEV (reference sequence). Trimming removed 2 bases at V and 3 bases at J, with 8 bases between. CDR3 length: 13 residues. The CDR3 DNA reads TGTGCCAGCAGTTTACGAGAGGGCTACGAGCAGTACTTC. Protein: CASSLREGYEQYF.

The chain links TRBV9 to TRBJ1-2; 10 nucleotides match TRBD1. CDR3 length: 14 amino acids. In germline, CDR1 is SGDLS, CDR2 YYNGEE. V gave up 4 bases and J gave up 7 bases; unmatched junction bases: 7. Here the CDR3 reads CASSSGQGVAGYTF. CDR3 DNA sequence: TGTGCCAGCAGCTCTGGACAGGGGGTGGCTGGCTACACCTTC.

The CDR3 reads CASSASGAGESEQYF. CDR3 nucleotide sequence: TGTGCCAGCTCAGCGTCTGGGGCGGGAGAGAGCGAGCAGTACTTC. The V gene is TRBV18, the J gene TRBJ2-7, with 7 bases matching TRBD2. V lost 5 bases, J lost 6 bases, and 13 bases stayed unmatched. Per the germline V gene, CDR1 is KGHSH and CDR2 is LQKENI. CDR3 length: 15 residues.

The chain combines TRBV4-3 with TRBJ2-4; no clear D gene. Germline V gene sequence: CDR1 LGHNA, CDR2 YSLEER. The CDR3 sequence is 13 residues long. Trimming took off 2 bases at V and 0 bases at J, with 2 bases between the two ends. CDR3 sequence reads: CASSQLAKNIQYF. The CDR3, as DNA: TGCGCCAGCAGCCAACTAGCCAAAAACATTCAGTACTTC.

V is TRBV7-2 and J is TRBJ2-7; TRBD2 matches at 12 bases. The trim removed 0 bases at V and 1 base at J, leaving 13 bases unmatched. This CDR3 comprises 20 residues. Germline CDR1 reads SGHTA; CDR2 reads FQGNSA. Here the CDR3 reads CASSLAAASGGAVYSYEQYF. The DNA for the CDR3 is TGTGCCAGCAGCTTAGCGGCGGCTAGCGGGGGGGCGGTATATTCCTACGAGCAGTACTTC.

V usage is TRBV29-1 and J usage is TRBJ1-1; no definite D call. With 3 bases removed from V and 0 bases from J, the gap between germline ends came to 8 bases. This CDR3 is built from 13 residues. Looked up from germline, CDR1 is SQVTM and CDR2 is ANQGSEA. CDR3 sequence (DNA): TGCAGCGTTGAGGTACAGATGAACACTGAAGCTTTCTTT. Protein: CSVEVQMNTEAFF.

This rearrangement joins TRBV2 to TRBJ1-2; D is uncertain. Germline values: CDR1 SNHLY, CDR2 FYNNEI. The CDR3 sequence is 14 residues long. The V end was cut by 0 bases, the J end by 7 bases, with 12 bases between. The CDR3: CASSEALASSGYTF. In nucleotides, the CDR3 is TGTGCCAGCAGTGAAGCTTTGGCCTCTTCTGGCTACACCTTC.